The 20 T cell receptor beta chains given below trace back to one sample, sequenced in a study of early T cells in non-severe SARS-CoV-2 infection. TCRdb called the 5' RACE reads again in MiXCR, with one record for every CDR3 protein. The table shows 80,000 to 95,000 distinct CDR3 sequences, with 16% occurring only once. The sequencing used whole blood, collected at baseline. Receptor source: an adult who was a healthcare worker with PCR-confirmed SARS-CoV-2 infection or an uninfected control (not recorded which).

The chain has TRBV14 and TRBJ2-2; D remains ambiguous. There are 16 residues in the CDR3. V was pared by 1 base and J by 0 bases, with 9 bases between. The germline CDR1 and CDR2 sequences are SGHDN and FVKESK. The CDR3 loop is CASSQVRPTNTGELFF. CDR3 DNA: TGTGCCAGCAGCCAAGTTCGACCAACGAACACCGGGGAGCTGTTTTTT.

This chain links TRBV7-9 with TRBJ2-3; D might be TRBD2 (7 bases). In germline, CDR1 is SEHNR, CDR2 FQNEAQ (reference sequence). CDR3 length equals 16 residues. V lost 5 bases and J lost 2, with 17 bases in between. CDR3 bases: TGTGCCAGCAGCGACCCCGCGGGGGCCGACACAGATACGCAGTATTTT. It codes for CASSDPAGADTDTQYF.

The CDR3 sequence is CASRPTAARRFGSEAFF. CDR3 nucleotide sequence: TGTGCCAGCAGACCGACCGCCGCGAGACGGTTTGGCTCTGAAGCTTTCTTT. The chain uses TRBV12-3 or TRBV12-4 and TRBJ1-1; D remains ambiguous. The length of the CDR3 is 17 residues. The V and J ends lost 6 bases and 6 bases respectively, with 26 bases between them.

The rearrangement links TRBV7-6 to TRBJ2-7, with D hard to call. This CDR3 comprises 13 residues. In germline, CDR1 is SGHVS, CDR2 FNYEAQ. V shed 3 bases and J shed 3 bases, with 9 bases lying between them. Written as DNA, the CDR3 is TGTGCCAGCAGCTTTGAAGTTGGCTACGAGCAGTACTTC. Its protein product is CASSFEVGYEQYF.

In this sample, this clonotype turned up many times. The chain recombines TRBV9 with TRBJ2-4; a possible D gene is TRBD1 (5 bases). The V gene's germline CDR1 is SGDLS and CDR2 YYNGEE. The CDR3 runs 13 residues. V was clipped by 3 bases and J by 8 bases, with 12 bases between them. In DNA, the CDR3 is TGTGCCAGCAGCGGGGCCCAAGGGGACATTCAGTACTTC. Protein product: CASSGAQGDIQYF.

This clonotype was observed a few times. The rearrangement uses TRBV13 and TRBJ1-1, with 8 bases matching TRBD1. V shed 5 bases and J 7 bases; nucleotides not matched to a gene: 12. This CDR3 contains 15 residues. Germline CDR1 reads PRHDT; CDR2 reads FYEKMQ (reference sequence). In DNA, the CDR3 is TGTGCCAGCAGCCTAACAGACAGGGGACCGCTTGAAGCTTTCTTT. It encodes CASSLTDRGPLEAFF.

V usage is TRBV10-2 and J usage is TRBJ2-1; D perhaps matches TRBD2 (6 bases). The length of the CDR3 is 15 residues. Trimming cost V 6 bases and J 0 bases, with 12 bases left between them. Germline V gives CDR1 WSHSY, CDR2 SAAADI. This CDR3 reads CASRETGSSYNEQFF. The CDR3 coding sequence is TGCGCCAGCAGGGAGACCGGGAGCTCCTACAATGAGCAGTTCTTC.

This clonotype was found many times. The CDR3 DNA follows: TGCAGCGTTGGTGGCACAAACAATCAGCCCCAGCATTTT. Encoded protein: CSVGGTNNQPQHF. The gene calls are TRBV29-1 and TRBJ1-5; D unclear. The CDR3 runs to 13 residues. Trimming stripped 4 bases from V and 3 bases from J, with 10 bases between. Germline V gene sequence: CDR1 SQVTM, CDR2 ANQGSEA.

This clonotype was seen more than once but under ten times. CDR3: CASSQGVKAFF. The CDR3 DNA is TGTGCCAGCAGCCAAGGGGTGAAGGCTTTCTTT. The chain links TRBV5-5 to TRBJ1-1; D is possibly TRBD1 (5 bases). With 4 bases removed from V and 11 bases from J, the gap between germline ends came to 12 bases. This CDR3 has 11 amino acids. Germline V CDR1 and CDR2: SGHKS, YYEKEE (reference sequence).

The genes are TRBV6-5 and TRBJ2-5; D is unresolved. CDR1 is MNHEY, CDR2 SVGAGI, per germline. V dropped 2 bases and J dropped 1 base, with 5 bases sitting between them. The CDR3 has 13 amino acids. CDR3 sequence: CASSYGGQETQYF. The DNA of the CDR3 is TGTGCCAGCAGTTACGGTGGCCAAGAGACCCAGTACTTC.

V is TRBV5-4 and J is TRBJ2-5; 7 positions agree with TRBD2. Looked up from germline, CDR1 is SGHNT and CDR2 is YYREEE (reference sequence). V gave up 5 bases and J gave up 3 bases; unmatched junction bases: 1. The CDR3 runs to 12 residues. The CDR3 region is CASSRGEETQYF. The CDR3 nucleotides read TGTGCCAGCAGTCGGGGGGAAGAGACCCAGTACTTC.

The rearrangement uses TRBV19 and TRBJ2-1; 9 bases are shared with TRBD1. The V and J ends lost 8 bases and 6 bases, in that order; junction bases with no gene match: 5. The CDR3 loop spans 13 amino acids. Germline V CDR1 and CDR2: LNHDA, SQIVND (reference sequence). The CDR3 here is CASGTGNRNEQFF. CDR3 in DNA: TGTGCCAGTGGGACAGGGAATCGCAATGAGCAGTTCTTC.

This clonotype turned up a few times. The V call is TRBV18, the J call TRBJ2-5, with D perhaps matching TRBD2 (6 bases). V was shortened by 0 bases and J by 4 bases, with 6 bases between the two germline ends. The CDR3 length is 13 residues. Germline loops: CDR1 KGHSH, CDR2 LQKENI. DNA of the CDR3: TGTGCCAGCTCACCACCGGGAGGAGAGACCCAGTACTTC. Protein sequence: CASSPPGGETQYF. Filled out from reference TRBV18 and TRBJ2-5, the complete variable domain reads NAGVMQNPRHLVRRRGQEARLRCSPMKGHSHVYWYRQLPEEGLKFMVYLQKENIIDESGMPKERFSAEFPKEGPSILRIQQVVRGDSAAYFCASSPPGGETQYFGPGTRLLVL.

The J gene is TRBJ2-3, the V gene TRBV2; TRBD2 might be the D (6 bases). Looked up from germline, CDR1 is SNHLY and CDR2 is FYNNEI. V was pared by 8 bases and J by 2 bases, with 8 bases between. There are 12 residues in the CDR3. The CDR3 DNA reads as TGTGCCAGCGGGGGGTACACAGATACGCAGTATTTT. It codes for CASGGYTDTQYF.

This clonotype was seen a few times. This chain uses TRBV28 with TRBJ2-3, with D uncertain. The CDR3 runs to 12 residues. Germline loops: CDR1 MDHEN, CDR2 SYDVKM. Trimming took off 5 bases at V and 3 bases at J, with 6 bases between the two ends. The CDR3 bases are TGTGCCAGCAGTCCCCGTACAGATACGCAGTATTTT. Translated, it gives CASSPRTDTQYF.

This clonotype was detected many times. V and J are TRBV20-1 and TRBJ2-3, with 10 bases identical to TRBD2. The junction had 4 bases not matched to a gene; V was cut back by 3 bases and J by 1 base. The CDR3 length is 15 residues. CDR1 and CDR2 (germline): DFQATT, SNEGSKA (reference sequence). In nucleotides, the CDR3 is TGCAGTGCTAGCATAGCGGGAGGAGGCACAGATACGCAGTATTTT. Translated, it gives CSASIAGGGTDTQYF.

This clonotype has only a few counts. An end of the junction does not agree with germline; a read error may underlie this. Here the CDR3 DNA reads TGTGCCAGCTTGGGGACCTCCAAAAACTTC. Translated, it gives CASLGTSKNF. The chain recombines TRBV6-1 with TRBJ2-7; D could derive from TRBD1 or TRBD2 (5 bases each). Germline CDR1 and CDR2: MNHNS and SASEGT. CDR3 length: 10 amino acids.

This clonotype was seen many times. The chain combines TRBV20-1 with TRBJ1-2, with D hard to call. Germline loops: CDR1 DFQATT, CDR2 SNEGSKA (reference sequence). The CDR3 totals 11 residues. With 5 bases removed from V and 5 bases from J, the gap between germline ends came to 9 bases. CDR3 bases: TGCAGTGCTTCTGACGGGTATGGCTACACCTTC. Amino acids: CSASDGYGYTF.

The V call is TRBV7-2, the J call TRBJ2-6; D is uncertain. Trimming stripped 1 base from V and 2 bases from J, with 3 bases between. Germline CDR1 reads SGHTA; CDR2 reads FQGNSA. The CDR3 consists of 14 residues. DNA of the CDR3: TGTGCCAGCAGCTTAGGACCTGGGGCCAACGTCCTGACTTTC. It yields the protein CASSLGPGANVLTF.

This clonotype came up a few times. This chain links TRBV20-1 with TRBJ2-7, with D uncertain. The CDR3 runs to 13 residues. The V end lost 0 bases, the J end lost 1 base, and 7 bases lay between the germline ends. CDR1 and CDR2 from the germline V gene are DFQATT and SNEGSKA (reference sequence). CDR3 coding DNA: TGCAGTGCTAGAGATTTGCAGTCCTACGAGCAGTACTTC. It translates to CSARDLQSYEQYF.